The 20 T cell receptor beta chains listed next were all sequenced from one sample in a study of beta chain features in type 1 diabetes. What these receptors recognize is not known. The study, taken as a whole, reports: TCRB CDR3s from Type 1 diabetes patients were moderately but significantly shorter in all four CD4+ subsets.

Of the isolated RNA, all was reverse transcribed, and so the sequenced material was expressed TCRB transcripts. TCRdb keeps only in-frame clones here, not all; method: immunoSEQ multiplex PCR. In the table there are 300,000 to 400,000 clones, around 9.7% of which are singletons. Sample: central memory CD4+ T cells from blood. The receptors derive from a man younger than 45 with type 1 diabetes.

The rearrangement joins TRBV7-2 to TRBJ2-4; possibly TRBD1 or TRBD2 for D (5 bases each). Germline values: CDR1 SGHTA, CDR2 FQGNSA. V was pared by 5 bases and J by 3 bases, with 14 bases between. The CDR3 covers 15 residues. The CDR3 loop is CASSQEGFGKNIQYF. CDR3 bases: TGTGCCAGCAGCCAAGAGGGGTTTGGCAAAAACATTCAGTACTTC.

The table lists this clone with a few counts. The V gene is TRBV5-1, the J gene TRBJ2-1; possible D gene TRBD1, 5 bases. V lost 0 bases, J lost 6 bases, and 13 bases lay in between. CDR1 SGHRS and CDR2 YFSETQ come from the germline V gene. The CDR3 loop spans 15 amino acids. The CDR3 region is CASSLVAGSSNEQFF. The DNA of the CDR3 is TGCGCCAGCAGCTTGGTTGCAGGGTCTAGCAATGAGCAGTTCTTC.

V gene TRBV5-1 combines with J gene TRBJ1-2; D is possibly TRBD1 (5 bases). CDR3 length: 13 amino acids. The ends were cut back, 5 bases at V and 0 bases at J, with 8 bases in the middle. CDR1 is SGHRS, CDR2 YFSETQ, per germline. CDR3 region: CASREGTNYGYTF. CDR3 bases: TGCGCCAGCAGAGAGGGGACTAACTATGGCTACACCTTC.

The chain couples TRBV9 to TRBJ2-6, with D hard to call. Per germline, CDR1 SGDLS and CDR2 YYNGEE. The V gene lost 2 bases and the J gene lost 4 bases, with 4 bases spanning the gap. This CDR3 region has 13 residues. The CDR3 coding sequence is TGTGCCAGCAGCGTCCCGGGGGCCAACGTCCTGACTTTC. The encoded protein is CASSVPGANVLTF.

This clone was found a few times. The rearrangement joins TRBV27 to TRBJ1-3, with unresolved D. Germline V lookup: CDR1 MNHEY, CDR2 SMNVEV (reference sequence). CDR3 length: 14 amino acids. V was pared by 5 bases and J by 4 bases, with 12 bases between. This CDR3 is CASSPLSGGNTIYF. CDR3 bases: TGTGCCAGCAGTCCCCTCTCTGGCGGAAACACCATATATTTT.

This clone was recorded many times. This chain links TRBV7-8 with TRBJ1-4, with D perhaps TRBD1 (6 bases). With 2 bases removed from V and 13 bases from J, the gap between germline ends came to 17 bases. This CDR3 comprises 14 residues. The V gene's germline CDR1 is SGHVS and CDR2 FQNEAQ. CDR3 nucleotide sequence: TGTGCCAGCAGCTTAAGCGACAGGTCTGGTGGACTGTTTTTT. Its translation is CASSLSDRSGGLFF.

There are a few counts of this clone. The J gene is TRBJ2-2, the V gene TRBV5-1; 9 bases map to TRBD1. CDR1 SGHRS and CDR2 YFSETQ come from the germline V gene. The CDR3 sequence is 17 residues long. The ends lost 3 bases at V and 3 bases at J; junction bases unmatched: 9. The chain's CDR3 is CASSSTVQGADTGELFF. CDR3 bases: TGCGCCAGCAGCTCGACAGTACAGGGGGCCGACACCGGGGAGCTGTTTTTT.

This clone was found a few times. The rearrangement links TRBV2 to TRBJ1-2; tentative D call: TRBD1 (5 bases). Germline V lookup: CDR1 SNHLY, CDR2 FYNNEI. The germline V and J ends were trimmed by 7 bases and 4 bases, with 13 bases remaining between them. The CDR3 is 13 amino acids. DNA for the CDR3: TGTGCCAGCACTAAAGACAGACTCTATGGCTACACCTTC. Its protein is CASTKDRLYGYTF.

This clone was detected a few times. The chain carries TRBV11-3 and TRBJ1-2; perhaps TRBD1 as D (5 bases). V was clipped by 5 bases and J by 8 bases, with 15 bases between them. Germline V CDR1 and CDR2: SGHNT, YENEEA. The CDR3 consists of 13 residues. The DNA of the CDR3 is TGTGCCAGCAGCCCTTCGGGGAGGGACGGCTACACCTTC. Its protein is CASSPSGRDGYTF.

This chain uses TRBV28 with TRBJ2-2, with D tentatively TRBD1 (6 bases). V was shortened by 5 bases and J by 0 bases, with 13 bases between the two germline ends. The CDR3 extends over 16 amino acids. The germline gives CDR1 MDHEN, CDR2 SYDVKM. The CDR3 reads CASSPSDSTNTGELFF. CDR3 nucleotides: TGTGCCAGCAGTCCCTCGGACAGCACGAACACCGGGGAGCTGTTTTTT.

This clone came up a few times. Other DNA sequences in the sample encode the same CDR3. CDR3: CASSPTGGNTEAFF. CDR3 bases: TGCGCCAGCAGCCCCACTGGGGGGAACACTGAAGCTTTCTTT. This chain uses TRBV5-1 with TRBJ1-1; a weak D match, TRBD1 (5 bases). The CDR3 length is 14 residues. The germline V and J ends were trimmed by 4 bases and 1 base, with 11 bases remaining between them. Per the germline V gene, CDR1 is SGHRS and CDR2 is YFSETQ. Filled out from reference TRBV5-1 and TRBJ1-1, the complete variable domain reads KAGVTQTPRYLIKTRGQQVTLSCSPISGHRSVSWYQQTPGQGLQFLFEYFSETQRNKGNFPGRFSGRQFSNSRSEMNVSTLELGDSALYLCASSPTGGNTEAFFGQGTRLTVV.

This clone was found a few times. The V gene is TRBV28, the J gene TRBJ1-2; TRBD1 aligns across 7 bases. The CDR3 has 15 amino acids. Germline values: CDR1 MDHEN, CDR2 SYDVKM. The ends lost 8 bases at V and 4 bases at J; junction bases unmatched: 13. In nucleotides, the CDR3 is TGTGCCAGCGGTCTACTGGGACAGCTTGCCTATGGCTACACCTTC. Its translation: CASGLLGQLAYGYTF.

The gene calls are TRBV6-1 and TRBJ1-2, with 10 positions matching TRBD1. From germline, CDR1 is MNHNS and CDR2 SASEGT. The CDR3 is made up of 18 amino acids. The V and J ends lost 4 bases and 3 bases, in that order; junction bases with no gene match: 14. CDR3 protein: CASSGPATGGAMDYGYTF. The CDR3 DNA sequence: TGTGCCAGCAGTGGTCCCGCGACAGGGGGCGCGATGGACTATGGCTACACCTTC.

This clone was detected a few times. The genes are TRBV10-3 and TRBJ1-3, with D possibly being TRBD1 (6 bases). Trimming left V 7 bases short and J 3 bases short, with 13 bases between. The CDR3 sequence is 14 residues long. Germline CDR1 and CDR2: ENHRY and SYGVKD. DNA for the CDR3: TGTGCCATCACCAAACAGGGTTTTGGAAACACCATATATTTT. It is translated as CAITKQGFGNTIYF.

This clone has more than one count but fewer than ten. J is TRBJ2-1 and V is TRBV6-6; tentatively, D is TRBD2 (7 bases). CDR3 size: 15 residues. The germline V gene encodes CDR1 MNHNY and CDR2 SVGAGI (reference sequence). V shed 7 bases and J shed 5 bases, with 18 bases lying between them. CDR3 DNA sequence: TGTGCCAGCATTCCCGGGGGGACACAAAACAATGAGCAGTTCTTC. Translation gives CASIPGGTQNNEQFF.

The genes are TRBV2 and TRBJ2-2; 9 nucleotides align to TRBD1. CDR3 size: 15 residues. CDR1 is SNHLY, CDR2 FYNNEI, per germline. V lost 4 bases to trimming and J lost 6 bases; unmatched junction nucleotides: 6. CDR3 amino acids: CASSATGGRAGELFF. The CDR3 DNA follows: TGTGCCAGCAGTGCCACAGGGGGCAGGGCCGGGGAGCTGTTTTTT. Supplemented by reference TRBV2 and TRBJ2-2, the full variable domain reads EPEVTQTPSHQVTQMGQEVILRCVPISNHLYFYWYRQILGQKVEFLVSFYNNEISEKSEIFDDQFSVERPDGSNFTLKIRSTKLEDSAMYFCASSATGGRAGELFFGEGSRLTVL.

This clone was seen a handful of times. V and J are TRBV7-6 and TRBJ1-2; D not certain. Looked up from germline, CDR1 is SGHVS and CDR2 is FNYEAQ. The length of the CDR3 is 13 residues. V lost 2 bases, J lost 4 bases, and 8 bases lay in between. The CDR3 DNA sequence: TGTGCCAGCAGCTTATCGGTTTTCTATGGCTACACCTTC. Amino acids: CASSLSVFYGYTF.

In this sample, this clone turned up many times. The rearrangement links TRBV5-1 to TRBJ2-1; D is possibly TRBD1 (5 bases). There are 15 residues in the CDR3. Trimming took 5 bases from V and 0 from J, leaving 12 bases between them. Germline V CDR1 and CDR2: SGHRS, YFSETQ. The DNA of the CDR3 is TGCGCCAGCAGTGTGTCAGACAGCTCCTACAATGAGCAGTTCTTC. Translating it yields CASSVSDSSYNEQFF.

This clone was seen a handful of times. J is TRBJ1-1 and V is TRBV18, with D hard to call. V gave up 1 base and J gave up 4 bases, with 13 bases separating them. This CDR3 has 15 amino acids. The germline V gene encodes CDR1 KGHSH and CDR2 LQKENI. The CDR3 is CASSPHDGEGTEAFF. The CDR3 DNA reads TGTGCCAGCTCACCACATGATGGGGAGGGCACTGAAGCTTTCTTT.

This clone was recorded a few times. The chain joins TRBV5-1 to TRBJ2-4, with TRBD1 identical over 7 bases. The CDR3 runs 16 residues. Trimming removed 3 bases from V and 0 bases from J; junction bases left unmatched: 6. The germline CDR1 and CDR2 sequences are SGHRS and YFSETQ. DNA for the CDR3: TGCGCCAGCAGCTCCACAGGGGCCGGAGCCAAAAACATTCAGTACTTC. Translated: CASSSTGAGAKNIQYF.